One sample yielded the 2 T cell receptor beta chains listed below, sequenced in a study of regulatory T cells in long-lasting Graves disease. Time point given: newly diagnosed GD, antithyroid drugs for less than 3 months. Scientists built the TCR library using RNA that was extracted from PBMCs. Arm-PCR of CDR3 regions and iRepertoire HTBI primers were used to build TCR beta libraries. TCRdb reanalysed the multiplex PCR reads using MiXCR and keeps one entry per CDR3 protein. The profile shows approximately 390,000 distinct CDR3 sequences, around 16% of them singletons. These sequences were also reported in another study, on T cells in Graves' hyperthyroidism and ophthalmopathy.

This specimen consisted of peripheral blood mononuclear cells (PBMCs), obtained at new diagnosis, from a patient treated with antithyroid drugs. These receptors were taken from a woman aged 18-35 years with Graves disease.

Concerning this clonotype itself: One base away lies a much larger clone, so this may be a sequencing read error. As the CDR3 is not closed by the conserved phenylalanine or tryptophan, this likely results from a read error. The rearrangement links TRBV10-3 to TRBJ2-1, with 7 bases that match TRBD2. Germline loops: CDR1 ENHRY, CDR2 SYGVKD. Trimming at V came to 0 bases and at J to 2 bases, leaving 7 bases not matched to a gene. The CDR3 contains 17 residues. In DNA, the CDR3 is TGTGCCATCAGTGAGTCGAGTGGGCTAGCGGCCTACAATGAGCAGTTCCTC. Its protein is CAISESSGLAAYNEQFL.

V and J are TRBV29-1 and TRBJ2-5; weak D call: TRBD1 (6 bases). The ends were cut back, 6 bases at V and 4 bases at J, with 12 bases in the middle. CDR1 and CDR2 from the germline V gene are SQVTM and ANQGSEA. The length of the CDR3 is 12 residues. In nucleotides, the CDR3 is TGCAGCGTGCAACAGGGCTTAGAGACCCAGTACTTC. This translates into CSVQQGLETQYF.